This paragraph covers one TCR beta chain sequence. Antigen unknown. Germline CDR1 and CDR2: KGHSH and LQKENI. The CDR3 is 14 amino acids. The V end was cut by 1 base, the J end by 1 base, with 7 bases between. Generated by immunoSEQ multiplex PCR, the TCRdb table keeps only in-frame clones and is missing some. The sample has tens of thousands of clones, around four fifths seen once; the top ten hold 10%. These data come from a study of T cell responses to AZD1222 COVID-19 vaccine. Study-level points and caveats: There were vaccine-associated CD4 TCRs across spike, dominant at 160-218 and 743-854. Spike-specific TCR breadth and depth grew following two AZD1222 doses.

The origin of this receptor is an adult in good health. Sample: peripheral blood, taken on day 0 of AZD1222 vaccination. The chain carries TRBV18 and TRBJ1-2; D is perhaps TRBD1 (6 bases). This CDR3 reads CASSPQGGNYGYTF. For the CDR3, the DNA is TGTGCCAGCTCACCACAGGGGGGTAACTATGGCTACACCTTC.